This T cell receptor (beta chain) was retrieved from a study of vaccination effects on CD4 cells after COVID-19. Once cultured for approximately 10 days, the cells underwent separation to obtain CD4+ T cells. Using immunoSEQ multiplex PCR, the repertoire was profiled, and TCRdb retains in-frame clones only, with some absent. The sample has about 53,000 clones, 60% to 85% seen once. In the case of this clone: Its cognate antigen is unknown.

V was pared by 2 bases and J by 5 bases, with 5 bases of the junction left unmatched. The CDR3 has 16 residues. Germline V gives CDR1 SGDLS, CDR2 YYNGEE. The source material was CD4+ T cells from PBMCs cultured without peptide, sampled before COVID-19 vaccination. This sequence was found in a human donor who received a COVID-19 vaccine. The rearrangement uses TRBV9 and TRBJ2-5; 14 bases agree with TRBD2. CDR3 residues: CASSVTSGGAGETQYF. CDR3 bases: TGTGCCAGCAGCGTGACTAGCGGGGGGGCCGGGGAGACCCAGTACTTC.